Each of the 10 T cell receptor beta chains below was sequenced from the same sample in a study of blood T cells in healthy people across ages. A sample-barcoded 5' primer and a J-beta primer mix were used in a second PCR of about 6 to 12 cycles. TCRdb re-derived calls from the 5' RACE reads in MiXCR, one entry per CDR3 protein. This repertoire shows around 800,000 distinct CDR3 sequences, about 26% found once; its top ten account for around 3%. The same data also went into a second study, on T cells of mothers and their children.

Sequenced sample: blood. Receptors originate from a boy aged 5-17 years in good health.

In its sample, this clonotype was seen a few times. The chain couples TRBV5-1 to TRBJ2-1; TRBD1 aligns across 8 bases. CDR1 and CDR2 (germline): SGHRS, YFSETQ. The CDR3 spans 15 residues. J gave up 7 bases and V 5 bases, and 11 bases lay outside the gene matches. In DNA, the CDR3 is TGCGCCAGCAGTTACGGACAGGGAAATTGGAATGAGCAGTTCTTC. Its translation is CASSYGQGNWNEQFF.

This clonotype came up a few times. The genes are TRBV11-2 and TRBJ2-5; 7 bases line up with TRBD1. This CDR3 spans 14 amino acids. V trimming: 5 bases; J trimming: 5 bases; junction bases outside the gene matches: 8. The germline CDR1 and CDR2 sequences are SGHAT and FQNNGV. Here the CDR3 reads CASSPQGVGETQYF. Written as DNA, the CDR3 is TGTGCCAGCAGCCCCCAGGGGGTCGGGGAGACCCAGTACTTC.

V gene TRBV10-3 combines with J gene TRBJ2-1; the match to TRBD2 covers 10 bases. The better agreement between TRBJ2-7 and the DNA end casts doubt on the J call. The CDR3 runs 14 residues. Germline CDR1 and CDR2: ENHRY and SYGVKD. The CDR3 reads CAISALAGDYEQYF. For the CDR3, the DNA is TGTGCCATCAGTGCCCTAGCGGGGGACTACGAGCAGTACTTC.

This clonotype has a single count. The rearrangement links TRBV14 to TRBJ1-2; D is unclear. CDR3 length equals 13 residues. Trimming left V 4 bases short and J 4 bases short, with 10 bases between. The germline V gene has CDR1 SGHDN and CDR2 FVKESK. CDR3 bases: TGTGCCAGCAGCCGGGATGCGACCTATGGCTACACCTTC. This gives the protein CASSRDATYGYTF.

This clonotype was counted a few times. V usage is TRBV27 and J usage is TRBJ1-5, with a tentative D call TRBD1 (6 bases). Germline values: CDR1 MNHEY, CDR2 SMNVEV (reference sequence). V was shortened by 6 bases and J by 4 bases, with 13 bases between the two germline ends. The CDR3 length is 14 residues. CDR3 sequence: CASSPTGPNQPQHF. The CDR3 coding sequence is TGTGCCAGCAGCCCGACAGGTCCGAATCAGCCCCAGCATTTT.

This clonotype has only a few counts. V is TRBV2 and J is TRBJ2-5; unclear D gene. The J call may be in error: the DNA end matches TRBJ2-7 better. This CDR3 spans 12 amino acids. Germline CDR1 and CDR2: SNHLY and FYNNEI. The CDR3 DNA sequence: TGTGCCAGCTTTGCGGCCGCCTACGAGCAGTACTTC. Amino acid sequence: CASFAAAYEQYF.

This clonotype was counted a few times. The chain is built from TRBV20-1 and TRBJ2-7; 7 bases are a match to TRBD1. Germline CDR1 is DFQATT and CDR2 is SNEGSKA (reference sequence). With 4 bases clipped from V and 3 bases from J, the junction kept 12 bases outside the gene matches. This CDR3 contains 15 residues. The CDR3 sequence: CSATISGNRGYEQYF. The CDR3 DNA reads as TGCAGTGCTACTATTTCGGGCAACAGGGGCTACGAGCAGTACTTC.

The chain is built from TRBV27 and TRBJ1-2; D gene uncertain. Looked up from germline, CDR1 is MNHEY and CDR2 is SMNVEV (reference sequence). Deletions cut 5 bases from V and 2 bases from J, with 6 bases between. The CDR3 contains 12 residues. In DNA form, the CDR3 reads TGTGCCAGCAGTAGGAACAACTATGGCTACACCTTC. Its protein product is CASSRNNYGYTF.

The chain uses TRBV19 and TRBJ2-3; the match to TRBD1 covers 8 bases. Germline values: CDR1 LNHDA, CDR2 SQIVND (reference sequence). With V trimmed by 3 bases and J by 0 bases, 14 bases remained unmatched. The CDR3 length is 19 residues. As DNA, the CDR3 is TGTGCCAGTAGTATCCACAGCCTCAGGACAGGGAAGAGCACAGATACGCAGTATTTT. Its translation is CASSIHSLRTGKSTDTQYF.

The V and J genes are TRBV6-6 and TRBJ1-4; the D gene is possibly TRBD1 (6 bases). The ends were cut back, 2 bases at V and 0 bases at J, with 7 bases in the middle. This CDR3 region has 15 residues. Per germline, CDR1 MNHNY and CDR2 SVGAGI (reference sequence). This chain's CDR3 is CASSYRGATNEKLFF. CDR3 nucleotides: TGTGCCAGCAGTTACAGGGGGGCAACTAATGAAAAACTGTTTTTT.